This T cell receptor beta chain came from a study of vaccination and CD4 T cells after COVID-19. Study background: Post-COVID specimens were obtained a median around 92 days after diagnosis (range 35 to 161). Spike peptides, overlapping and drawn from SARS-CoV-2, HCoV-NL63, HCoV-OC43 and HCoV-229E, were used to stimulate cells.

About this clonotype: What it binds is unknown.

Germline V gene data show CDR1 as MNHEY and CDR2 as SVGEGT. V lost 5 bases to trimming and J lost 5 bases, with 15 bases between them. The CDR3 is made up of 14 amino acids. Indicated treatment: approximately nine-day PBMC culture with coronavirus spike peptide pools or control peptides (ViraFEST assay). Regarding the study as a whole: Post-infection sampling omitted early timepoints and covered relatively few convalescent patients.

Researchers used the Oncomine TCR Beta short-read assay to sequence DNA from cultured CD4+ T cells. The genomic DNA was obtained from cultured CD4+ T cells by extraction with the QIAamp micro DNA kit. Each CDR3 protein is one row after TCRdb ran MiXCR on the PCR reads. The top ten clones hold roughly 12% of a sample with 13,000 or so distinct CDR3 sequences, about 50% of them seen once. This rearrangement joins TRBV6-2 or TRBV6-3 to TRBJ2-5, with D perhaps TRBD2 (5 bases). Sequencing was carried out using CD4+ T cells from blood, cultured in vitro. The clonotype was recovered from a human donor who had recovered from COVID-19. The chain's CDR3 is CASSTGIPTETQYF. The CDR3 DNA reads TGTGCCAGCAGTACGGGAATCCCGACGGAGACCCAGTACTTC.